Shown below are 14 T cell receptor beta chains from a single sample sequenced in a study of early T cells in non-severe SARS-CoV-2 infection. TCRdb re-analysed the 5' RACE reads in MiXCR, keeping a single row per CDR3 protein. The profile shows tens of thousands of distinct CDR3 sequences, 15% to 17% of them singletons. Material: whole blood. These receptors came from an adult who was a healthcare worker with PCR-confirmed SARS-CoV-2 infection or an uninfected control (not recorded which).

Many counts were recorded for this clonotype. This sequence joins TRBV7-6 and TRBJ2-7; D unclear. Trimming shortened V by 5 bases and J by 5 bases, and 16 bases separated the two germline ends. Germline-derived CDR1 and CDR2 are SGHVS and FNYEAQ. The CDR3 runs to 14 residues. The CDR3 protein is CASSTYGPSDEQYF. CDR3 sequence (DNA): TGTGCCAGCAGCACCTACGGACCAAGCGACGAGCAGTACTTC.

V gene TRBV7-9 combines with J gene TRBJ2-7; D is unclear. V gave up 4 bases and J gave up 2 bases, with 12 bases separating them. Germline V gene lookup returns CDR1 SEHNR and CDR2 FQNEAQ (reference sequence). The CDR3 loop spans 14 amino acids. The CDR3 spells CASSSGSGAYEQYF. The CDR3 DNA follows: TGTGCCAGCAGCTCCGGATCAGGAGCCTACGAGCAGTACTTC.

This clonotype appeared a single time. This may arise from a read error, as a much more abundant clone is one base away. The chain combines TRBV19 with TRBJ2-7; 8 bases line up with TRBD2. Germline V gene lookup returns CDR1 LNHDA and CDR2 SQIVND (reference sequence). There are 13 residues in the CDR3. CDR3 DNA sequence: TGTGCCAGTGGCAGCGGGAGCCCCTACGGGCAGTACTTC. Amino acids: CASGSGSPYGQYF. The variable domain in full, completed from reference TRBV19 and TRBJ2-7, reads DGGITQSPKYLFRKEGQNVTLSCEQNLNHDAMYWYRQDPGQGLRLIYYSQIVNDFQKGDIAEGYSVSREKKESFPLTVTSAQKNPTAFYLCASGSGSPYGQYFGPGTRLTVT.

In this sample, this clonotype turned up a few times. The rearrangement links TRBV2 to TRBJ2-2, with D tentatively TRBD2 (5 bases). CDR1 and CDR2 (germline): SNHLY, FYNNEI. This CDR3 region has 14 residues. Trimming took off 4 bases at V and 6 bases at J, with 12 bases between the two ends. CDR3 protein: CASSGEGRAGELFF. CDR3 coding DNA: TGTGCCAGCAGTGGAGAGGGCCGTGCCGGGGAGCTGTTTTTT.

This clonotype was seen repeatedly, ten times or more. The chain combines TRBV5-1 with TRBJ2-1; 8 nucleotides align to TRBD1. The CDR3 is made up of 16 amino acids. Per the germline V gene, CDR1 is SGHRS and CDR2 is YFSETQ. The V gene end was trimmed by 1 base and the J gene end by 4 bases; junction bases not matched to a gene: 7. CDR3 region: CASSLTGGEKYNEQFF. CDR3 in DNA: TGCGCCAGCAGCTTGACAGGGGGTGAAAAATACAATGAGCAGTTCTTC.

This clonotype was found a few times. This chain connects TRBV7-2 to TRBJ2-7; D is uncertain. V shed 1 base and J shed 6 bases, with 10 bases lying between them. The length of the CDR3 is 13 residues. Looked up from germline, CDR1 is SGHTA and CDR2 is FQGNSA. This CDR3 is CASSLVLVGEQYF. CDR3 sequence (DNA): TGTGCCAGCAGCTTAGTTTTGGTCGGCGAGCAGTACTTC.

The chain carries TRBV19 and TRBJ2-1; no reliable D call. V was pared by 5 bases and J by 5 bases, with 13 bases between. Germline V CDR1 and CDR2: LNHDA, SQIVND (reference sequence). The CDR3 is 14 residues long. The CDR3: CASSSSTRHNEQFF. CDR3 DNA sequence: TGTGCCAGTAGTTCGTCGACACGCCACAATGAGCAGTTCTTC.

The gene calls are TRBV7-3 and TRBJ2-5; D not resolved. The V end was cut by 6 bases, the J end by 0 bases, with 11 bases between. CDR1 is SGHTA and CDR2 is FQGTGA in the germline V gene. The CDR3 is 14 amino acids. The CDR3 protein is CASSPTENQETQYF. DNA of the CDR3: TGTGCCAGCAGTCCAACTGAAAACCAAGAGACCCAGTACTTC.

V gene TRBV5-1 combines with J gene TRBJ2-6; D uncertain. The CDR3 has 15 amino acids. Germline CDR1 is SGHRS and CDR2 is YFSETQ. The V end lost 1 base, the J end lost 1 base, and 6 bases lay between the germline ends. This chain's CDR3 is CASSLTLSGANVLTF. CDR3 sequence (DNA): TGCGCCAGCAGCTTGACCCTTTCTGGGGCCAACGTCCTGACTTTC.

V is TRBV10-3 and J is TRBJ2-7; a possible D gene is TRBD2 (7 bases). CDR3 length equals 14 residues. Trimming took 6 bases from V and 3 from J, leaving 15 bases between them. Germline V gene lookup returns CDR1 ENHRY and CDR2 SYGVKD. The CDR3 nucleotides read TGTGCCATCAGAGAAAGCGGGACAAACTACGAGCAGTACTTC. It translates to CAIRESGTNYEQYF.

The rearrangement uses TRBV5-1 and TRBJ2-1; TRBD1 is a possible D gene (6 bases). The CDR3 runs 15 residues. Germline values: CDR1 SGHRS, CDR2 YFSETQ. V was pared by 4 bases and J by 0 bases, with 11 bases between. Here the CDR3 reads CASSVDSDSYNEQFF. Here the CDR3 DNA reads TGCGCCAGCAGCGTGGACAGCGACTCCTACAATGAGCAGTTCTTC. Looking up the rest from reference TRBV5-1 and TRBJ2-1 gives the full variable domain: KAGVTQTPRYLIKTRGQQVTLSCSPISGHRSVSWYQQTPGQGLQFLFEYFSETQRNKGNFPGRFSGRQFSNSRSEMNVSTLELGDSALYLCASSVDSDSYNEQFFGPGTRLTVL.

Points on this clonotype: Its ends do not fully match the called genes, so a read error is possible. The CDR3 coding sequence is TGTGCCAGTAGTATGGGGGGCTTCGATAATTCACCCCACCACTTT. Its protein product is CASSMGGFDNSPHHF. This chain uses TRBV19 with TRBJ1-6; possibly TRBD1 for D (6 bases). The germline CDR1 and CDR2 sequences are LNHDA and SQIVND (reference sequence). This CDR3 has 15 residues.

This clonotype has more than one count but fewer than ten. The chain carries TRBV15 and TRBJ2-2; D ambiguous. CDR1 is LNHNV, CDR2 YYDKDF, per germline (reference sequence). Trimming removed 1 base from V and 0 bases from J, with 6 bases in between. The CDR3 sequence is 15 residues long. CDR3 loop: CATSRGPSNTGELFF. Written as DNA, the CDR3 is TGTGCCACCAGCAGAGGACCCTCGAACACCGGGGAGCTGTTTTTT.

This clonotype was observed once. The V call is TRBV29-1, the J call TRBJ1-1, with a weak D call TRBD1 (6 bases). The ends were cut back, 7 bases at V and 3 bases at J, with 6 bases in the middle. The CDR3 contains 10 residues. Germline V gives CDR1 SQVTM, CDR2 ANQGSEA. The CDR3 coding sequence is TGCAGCGCAGGGGACACTGAAGCTTTCTTT. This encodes CSAGDTEAFF. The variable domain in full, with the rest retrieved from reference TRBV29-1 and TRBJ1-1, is SAVISQKPSRDICQRGTSLTIQCQVDSQVTMMFWYRQQPGQSLTLIATANQGSEATYESGFVIDKFPISRPNLTFSTLTVSNMSPEDSSIYLCSAGDTEAFFGQGTRLTVV.